The 25 T cell receptor beta chains below all came from one sample that was sequenced in a study of CD8 T cells in ankylosing spondylitis. No antigens are known for them. Broader study findings: Made up of about eight highly homologous variants, a TCR beta motif appeared characteristic of ankylosing spondylitis blood.

TCRdb reanalysed the 5' RACE reads using MiXCR and keeps one entry per CDR3 protein. In the table there are under 950,000 distinct CDR3 sequences, around 20% of which are singletons. Sequences were obtained from blood, either unsorted or a sorted T cell fraction (not recorded which). The receptors originated from a male donor with ankylosing spondylitis.

This clonotype was detected ten times or more. The J gene is TRBJ2-5, the V gene TRBV12-3 or TRBV12-4; D is perhaps TRBD2 (5 bases). V lost 6 bases to trimming and J lost 4 bases, with 18 bases between them. The CDR3 contains 15 residues. The CDR3 protein is CASSRDWGSGETQYF. The CDR3 DNA reads TGTGCCAGCAGCCGCGACTGGGGAAGCGGAGAGACCCAGTACTTC.

The sample holds many counts of this clonotype. This rearrangement joins TRBV14 to TRBJ2-3, with 12 bases lining up with TRBD2. This CDR3 comprises 16 residues. CDR1 is SGHDN, CDR2 FVKESK, per germline. Losses at the gene ends were 5 bases for V and 5 bases for J; bases not matched to a gene: 8. This CDR3 is CASSRRLAGAGDTQYF. The CDR3 DNA follows: TGTGCCAGCAGCAGAAGACTAGCGGGGGCGGGAGATACGCAGTATTTT.

V is TRBV12-3 or TRBV12-4 and J is TRBJ1-4, with 11 bases identical to TRBD1. There are 14 residues in the CDR3. With 7 bases clipped from V and 7 bases from J, the junction kept 5 bases outside the gene matches. CDR3 bases: TGTGCCAGCACAGGACAGGGGGCTATTGAAAAACTGTTTTTT. This sequence encodes CASTGQGAIEKLFF.

The sample holds a few counts of this clonotype. The rearrangement links TRBV18 to TRBJ1-1; D might be TRBD1 (6 bases). Germline CDR1 is KGHSH and CDR2 is LQKENI. The CDR3 runs 13 residues. V was trimmed by 5 bases and J by 6 bases, leaving 13 bases between them. CDR3 loop: CASSIKQGAEAFF. CDR3 nucleotides: TGTGCCAGCTCAATAAAACAGGGCGCTGAAGCTTTCTTT. Full variable domain (outside the CDR3, taken from reference TRBV18 and TRBJ1-1): NAGVMQNPRHLVRRRGQEARLRCSPMKGHSHVYWYRQLPEEGLKFMVYLQKENIIDESGMPKERFSAEFPKEGPSILRIQQVVRGDSAAYFCASSIKQGAEAFFGQGTRLTVV.

The V gene is TRBV11-2, the J gene TRBJ2-1; 7 positions match TRBD2. Germline assignment: CDR1 SGHAT and CDR2 FQNNGV. The CDR3 totals 16 residues. After removal of 5 bases from V and 0 bases from J, the junction contained 7 bases not matched to a gene. The CDR3 nucleotides are TGTGCCAGCAGCCCCCCCGGGACTAACTCCTACAATGAGCAGTTCTTC. It codes for CASSPPGTNSYNEQFF. Together with reference TRBV11-2 and TRBJ2-1, the CDR3 gives the full variable domain: EAGVAQSPRYKIIEKRQSVAFWCNPISGHATLYWYQQILGQGPKLLIQFQNNGVVDDSQLPKDRFSAERLKGVDSTLKIQPAKLEDSAVYLCASSPPGTNSYNEQFFGPGTRLTVL.

The chain has TRBV5-1 and TRBJ2-5; D is unclear. Germline-derived CDR1 and CDR2 are SGHRS and YFSETQ. This CDR3 contains 16 residues. V was clipped by 0 bases and J by 5 bases, with 17 bases between them. The CDR3 reads CASSLAQDASEETQYF. In nucleotides, the CDR3 is TGCGCCAGCAGCTTGGCCCAGGACGCCTCCGAGGAGACCCAGTACTTC.

This clonotype was seen at least ten times. The V call is TRBV5-1, the J call TRBJ2-5; D ambiguous. This CDR3 is 14 amino acids long. With 0 bases removed from V and 5 bases from J, the gap between germline ends came to 11 bases. Germline lookup yields CDR1 SGHRS and CDR2 YFSETQ. The CDR3 spells CASSLEGFGETQYF. The CDR3 region has the DNA TGCGCCAGCAGCTTGGAAGGGTTCGGGGAGACCCAGTACTTC.

This clonotype was recorded only once. The rearrangement joins TRBV7-9 to TRBJ2-7; D is ambiguous. Germline CDR1 and CDR2: SEHNR and FQNEAQ (reference sequence). This CDR3 is built from 16 residues. With 5 bases removed from V and 7 bases from J, the gap between germline ends came to 24 bases. The CDR3 nucleotides read TGTGCCAGCAGCCCCTCTGACGGTCCTCACTTTAGGGAGCAGTACTTC. This translates into CASSPSDGPHFREQYF.

The CDR3 DNA reads TGCGCCAGCAGCCAAGAGGGTGCTAATACTTTCTATGGCTACACCTTC. It encodes CASSQEGANTFYGYTF. This sequence joins TRBV4-3 and TRBJ1-2, with D hard to call. V lost 0 bases to trimming and J lost 4 bases, with 15 bases between them. The CDR3 has 16 amino acids. Per the germline V gene, CDR1 is LGHNA and CDR2 is YSLEER.

The table lists this clonotype with a few counts. The rearrangement joins TRBV7-9 to TRBJ2-2; weak D call: TRBD1 (6 bases). This CDR3 is built from 14 residues. Germline V gene data show CDR1 as SEHNR and CDR2 as FQNEAQ (reference sequence). Trimming pared 9 bases from V and 2 bases from J, leaving 13 bases between. DNA of the CDR3: TGTGCCAGATCCGGGACACCAAACACCGGGGAGCTGTTTTTT. Translating it yields CARSGTPNTGELFF.

J is TRBJ2-7 and V is TRBV9, with TRBD2 as a possible D gene (5 bases). The CDR3 totals 14 residues. Per germline, CDR1 SGDLS and CDR2 YYNGEE. Trimming left V 0 bases short and J 3 bases short, with 10 bases between. The CDR3 spells CASSVADSGYEQYF. DNA of the CDR3: TGTGCCAGCAGCGTAGCGGACTCGGGCTACGAGCAGTACTTC.

This clonotype was counted once. The rearrangement joins TRBV7-8 to TRBJ2-7; 7 nucleotides agree with TRBD2. This CDR3 has 16 amino acids. With V trimmed by 1 base and J by 2 bases, 8 bases remained unmatched. The germline V gene has CDR1 SGHVS and CDR2 FQNEAQ. The CDR3 sequence: CASSLGGGGSTYEQYF. The CDR3 DNA follows: TGTGCCAGCAGCTTAGGGGGCGGGGGATCGACCTACGAGCAGTACTTC.

In its sample, this clonotype was seen a few times. The chain couples TRBV12-5 to TRBJ2-1; 10 bases are shared with TRBD2. V lost 1 base and J lost 9; bases outside the gene matches: 6. Looked up from germline, CDR1 is LGHNT and CDR2 is FRNRAP. The CDR3 is made up of 15 amino acids. The CDR3 loop is CASGLERLAGIEQFF. The CDR3 region has the DNA TGTGCTAGTGGTTTGGAGAGACTAGCGGGTATTGAGCAGTTCTTC. Looking up the rest from reference TRBV12-5 and TRBJ2-1 gives the full variable domain: DARVTQTPRHKVTEMGQEVTMRCQPILGHNTVFWYRQTMMQGLELLAYFRNRAPLDDSGMPKDRFSAEMPDATLATLKIQPSEPRDSAVYFCASGLERLAGIEQFFGPGTRLTVL.

The chain recombines TRBV20-1 with TRBJ2-1; 9 nucleotides agree with TRBD2. This CDR3 has 13 amino acids. CDR1 is DFQATT and CDR2 is SNEGSKA in the germline V gene (reference sequence). V trimming: 8 bases; J trimming: 7 bases; junction bases outside the gene matches: 9. The CDR3 sequence is CSIAGVLRNEQFF. The DNA for the CDR3 is TGCAGTATAGCGGGGGTTCTGAGGAATGAGCAGTTCTTC.

Only a few counts were recorded for this clonotype. The gene calls are TRBV5-1 and TRBJ2-3; 10 bases fit TRBD2. CDR1 and CDR2 (germline): SGHRS, YFSETQ. This CDR3 contains 15 residues. J lost 10 bases, V lost 5 bases, and 13 bases had no gene match. CDR3 in amino acids: CASRSSLAGPSSQYF. For the CDR3, the DNA is TGCGCCAGCAGGAGTTCACTAGCGGGGCCATCATCGCAGTATTTT.

This clonotype was detected a few times. This chain uses TRBV30 with TRBJ2-7, with unresolved D. The CDR3 extends over 14 amino acids. Per germline, CDR1 GTSNPN and CDR2 SVGIG (reference sequence). V was shortened by 2 bases and J by 0 bases, with 11 bases between the two germline ends. CDR3 sequence (DNA): TGTGCCTGGAGTCGGCGAGGTCTCTCCTACGAGCAGTACTTC. The encoded protein is CAWSRRGLSYEQYF.

This clonotype showed up just a few times. This sequence joins TRBV7-2 and TRBJ1-5; D ambiguous. The V and J ends lost 1 base and 7 bases respectively, with 11 bases between them. The germline V gene has CDR1 SGHTA and CDR2 FQGNSA. The CDR3 contains 14 residues. The CDR3 coding sequence is TGTGCCAGCAGCTTAGACACTACTTACCAGCCCCAGCATTTT. This gives the protein CASSLDTTYQPQHF.

This clonotype was counted between two and nine times. The chain links TRBV7-2 to TRBJ2-5, with D perhaps matching TRBD2 (6 bases). CDR1 and CDR2 from the germline V gene are SGHTA and FQGNSA. The CDR3 sequence is 16 residues long. With 1 base removed from V and 2 bases from J, the gap between germline ends came to 14 bases. The CDR3: CASSLVTTGEQETQYF. The CDR3 DNA reads TGTGCCAGCAGCTTAGTCACGACGGGGGAACAAGAGACCCAGTACTTC.

The chain employs TRBV7-9 and TRBJ2-1; TRBD2 matches at 10 bases. The CDR3 covers 17 residues. CDR1 SEHNR and CDR2 FQNEAQ come from the germline V gene (reference sequence). V shed 0 bases, J shed 9 bases, and the junction held 11 bases outside the gene matches. The CDR3 nucleotides read TGTGCCAGCAGCTTAGCCTGGCAGAGCGGGGGGGCCACTGAGCAGTTCTTC. Its translation is CASSLAWQSGGATEQFF.

V usage is TRBV7-8 and J usage is TRBJ2-5; 12 bases map to TRBD2. CDR1 and CDR2 from the germline V gene are SGHVS and FQNEAQ. The trim removed 2 bases at V and 9 bases at J, leaving 7 bases unmatched. This CDR3 is built from 15 residues. The CDR3 bases are TGTGCCAGCAGCTTAAGGCTAGCGGGAGGGCGGGCCCAGTACTTC. Amino acid sequence: CASSLRLAGGRAQYF.

This clonotype was observed a handful of times. The chain carries TRBV5-1 and TRBJ2-1; 10 bases map to TRBD1. The CDR3 has 14 residues. J was trimmed by 8 bases and V by 3 bases; bases with no gene match: 5. Germline CDR1 SGHRS, CDR2 YFSETQ. The CDR3 DNA follows: TGCGCCAGCAGCTCGGGACAGGGGCGTGATGAGCAGTTCTTC. It yields the protein CASSSGQGRDEQFF.

This clonotype was seen many times. The chain employs TRBV20-1 and TRBJ2-1; D uncertain. With 5 bases removed from V and 4 bases from J, the gap between germline ends came to 12 bases. The germline V gene encodes CDR1 DFQATT and CDR2 SNEGSKA (reference sequence). The CDR3 runs 13 residues. CDR3 sequence (DNA): TGCAGTGCTCCAAAGACACCTTACAATGAGCAGTTCTTC. The encoded protein is CSAPKTPYNEQFF.

In this sample, this clonotype turned up a few times. This chain uses TRBV5-1 with TRBJ2-7, with D perhaps matching TRBD1 (6 bases). Per germline, CDR1 SGHRS and CDR2 YFSETQ. This CDR3 has 14 amino acids. Trimming removed 2 bases at V and 5 bases at J, with 14 bases between. CDR3 in amino acids: CASSFQGFSDEQYF. The CDR3 DNA reads TGCGCCAGCAGCTTTCAGGGGTTCTCTGACGAGCAGTACTTC.

This clonotype showed up just a few times. This chain uses TRBV15 with TRBJ1-2; D may be TRBD1 (5 bases). V was shortened by 3 bases and J by 2 bases, with 7 bases between the two germline ends. Germline assignment: CDR1 LNHNV and CDR2 YYDKDF (reference sequence). The CDR3 consists of 13 residues. The CDR3 loop is CATSRRQNYGYTF. The CDR3 nucleotides are TGTGCCACCAGCAGGCGACAGAACTATGGCTACACCTTC.

This clonotype was detected only a few times. The CDR3 DNA reads TGTGCCAGCAGTTACTCTGGGACAGGGGCTGAAAAACTGTTTTTT. Translated: CASSYSGTGAEKLFF. This sequence joins TRBV6-5 and TRBJ1-4; TRBD1 aligns across 10 bases. The CDR3 has 15 residues. Trimming cost V 0 bases and J 7 bases; bases outside gene matches: 2. In germline, CDR1 is MNHEY, CDR2 SVGAGI.